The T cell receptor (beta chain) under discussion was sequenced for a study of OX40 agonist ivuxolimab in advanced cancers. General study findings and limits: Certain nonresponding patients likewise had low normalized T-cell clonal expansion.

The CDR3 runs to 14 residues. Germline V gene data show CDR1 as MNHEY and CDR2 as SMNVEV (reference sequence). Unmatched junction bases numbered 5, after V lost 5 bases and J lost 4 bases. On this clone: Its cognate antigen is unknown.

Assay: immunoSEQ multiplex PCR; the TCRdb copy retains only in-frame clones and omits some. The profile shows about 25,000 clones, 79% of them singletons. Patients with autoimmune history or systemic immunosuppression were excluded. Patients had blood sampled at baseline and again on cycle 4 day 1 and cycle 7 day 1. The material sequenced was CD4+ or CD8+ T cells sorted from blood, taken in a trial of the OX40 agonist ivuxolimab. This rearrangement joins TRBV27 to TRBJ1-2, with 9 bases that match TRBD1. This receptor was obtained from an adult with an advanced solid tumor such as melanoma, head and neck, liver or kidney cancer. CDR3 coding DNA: TGTGCCAGCAGTCGTACAGGGGGCCGCTATGGCTACACCTTC. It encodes CASSRTGGRYGYTF.